This entry concerns a single TCR beta chain. Its antigen remains unidentified. A universal primer site came from template switching; cDNA carried unique molecular identifiers. TCRdb passed the 5' RACE reads through MiXCR, listing each CDR3 protein once. Of 750,000 to 950,000 distinct CDR3 sequences listed, over 9% are singletons. CDR1 LNHNV and CDR2 YYDKDF come from the germline V gene (reference sequence). The CDR3 loop spans 17 amino acids. V lost 3 bases and J lost 3, with 19 bases in between. Only healthy Caucasians were enrolled as donors. This specimen comes from a study of identical twins. Study-wide results and limits: Models underestimated how often monozygotic twins shared out-of-frame TCR alpha.

These data were also reused for a study on yellow fever vaccine responses in identical twins.

This chain connects TRBV15 to TRBJ2-3, with D unresolved. This TCR was sampled from a woman aged 18-35 years in good health. Sample: PBMCs. CDR3 protein: CATSSERAHLATDTQYF. CDR3 bases: TGTGCCACCAGCAGTGAAAGAGCCCACCTCGCGACAGATACGCAGTATTTT. The full variable domain, rest sourced from reference TRBV15 and TRBJ2-3, is DAMVIQNPRYQVTQFGKPVTLSCSQTLNHNVMYWYQQKSSQAPKLLFHYYDKDFNNEADTPDNFQSRRPNTSFCFLDIRSPGLGDTAMYLCATSSERAHLATDTQYFGPGTRLTVL.